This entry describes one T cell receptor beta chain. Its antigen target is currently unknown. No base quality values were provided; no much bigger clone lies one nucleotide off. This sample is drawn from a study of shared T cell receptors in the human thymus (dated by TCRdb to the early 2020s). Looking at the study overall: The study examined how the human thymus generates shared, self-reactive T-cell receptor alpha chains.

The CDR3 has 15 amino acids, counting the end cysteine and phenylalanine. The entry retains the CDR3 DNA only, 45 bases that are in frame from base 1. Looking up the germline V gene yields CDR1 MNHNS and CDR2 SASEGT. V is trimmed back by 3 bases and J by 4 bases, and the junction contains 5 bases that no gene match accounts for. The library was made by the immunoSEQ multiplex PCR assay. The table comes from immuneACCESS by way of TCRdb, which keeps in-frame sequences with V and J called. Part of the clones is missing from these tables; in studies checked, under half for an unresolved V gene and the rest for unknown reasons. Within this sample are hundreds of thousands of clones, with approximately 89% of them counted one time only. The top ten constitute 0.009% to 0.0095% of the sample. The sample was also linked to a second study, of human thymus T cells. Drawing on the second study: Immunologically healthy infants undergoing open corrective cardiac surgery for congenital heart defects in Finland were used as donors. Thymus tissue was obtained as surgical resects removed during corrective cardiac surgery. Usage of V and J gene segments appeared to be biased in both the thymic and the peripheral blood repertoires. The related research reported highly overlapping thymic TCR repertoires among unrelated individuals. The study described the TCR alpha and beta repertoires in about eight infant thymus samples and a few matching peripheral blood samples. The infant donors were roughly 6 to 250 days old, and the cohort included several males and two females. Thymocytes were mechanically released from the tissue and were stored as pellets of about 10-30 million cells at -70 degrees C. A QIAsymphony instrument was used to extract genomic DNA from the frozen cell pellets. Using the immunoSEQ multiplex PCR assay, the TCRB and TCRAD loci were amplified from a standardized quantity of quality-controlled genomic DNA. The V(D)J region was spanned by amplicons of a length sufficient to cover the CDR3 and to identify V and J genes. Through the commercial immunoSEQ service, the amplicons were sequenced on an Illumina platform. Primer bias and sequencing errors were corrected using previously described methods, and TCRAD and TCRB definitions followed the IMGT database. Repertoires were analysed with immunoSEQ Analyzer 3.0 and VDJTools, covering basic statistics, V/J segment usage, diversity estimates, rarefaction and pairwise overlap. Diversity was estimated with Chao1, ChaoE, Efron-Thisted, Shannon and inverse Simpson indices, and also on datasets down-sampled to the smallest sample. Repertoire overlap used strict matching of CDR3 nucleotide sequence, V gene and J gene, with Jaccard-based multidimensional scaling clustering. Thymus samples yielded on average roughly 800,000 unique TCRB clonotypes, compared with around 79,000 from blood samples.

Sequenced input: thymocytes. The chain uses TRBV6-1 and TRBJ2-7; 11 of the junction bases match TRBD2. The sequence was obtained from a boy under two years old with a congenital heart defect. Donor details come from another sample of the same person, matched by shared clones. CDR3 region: CASSDQLAGDYEQYF. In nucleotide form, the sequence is TGTGCCAGCAGTGACCAACTAGCGGGAGATTACGAGCAGTACTTC.